These 5 T cell receptor beta chains share one sample of origin, sequenced in a study of neurological immune-mediated disorders. Each CDR3 protein gets one entry after TCRdb re-called the 5' RACE reads with MiXCR. The sample lists about 66,000 distinct CDR3 sequences; around 3.1% were seen once. The material sequenced was PBMCs. Receptor source: a man in his forties or fifties with multiple sclerosis.

This clonotype has at least ten counts. This chain joins TRBV24-1 and TRBJ1-2; 7 bases agree with TRBD1. The CDR3 runs 14 residues. Trimming at V came to 2 bases and at J to 4 bases, leaving 3 bases not matched to a gene. The germline V gene encodes CDR1 KGHDR and CDR2 SFDVKD. The CDR3 loop reads CATSDYGTAYGYTF. As DNA, the CDR3 is TGTGCCACCAGTGATTACGGGACAGCCTATGGCTACACCTTC.

This clonotype was detected many times. The V call is TRBV12-3 or TRBV12-4, the J call TRBJ1-2; the match to TRBD1 covers 7 bases. J was trimmed by 2 bases and V by 5 bases; bases with no gene match: 14. The CDR3 is made up of 17 amino acids. CDR3 amino acids: CASSVWGQYDSNYGYTF. In DNA form, the CDR3 reads TGTGCCAGCAGTGTATGGGGACAGTACGACTCAAACTATGGCTACACCTTC.

This clonotype was observed at least ten times. The chain combines TRBV29-1 with TRBJ1-4, with 10 positions matching TRBD1. Germline values: CDR1 SQVTM, CDR2 ANQGSEA. The CDR3 is 14 residues long. Germline trimming cut 6 bases from V and 7 bases from J; bases unmatched to any gene: 8. The CDR3 DNA reads TGCAGCGTGGACAGGGGGACTCAGGGTGAAAAACTGTTTTTT. It translates to CSVDRGTQGEKLFF.

This clonotype has ten or more counts. The gene calls are TRBV20-1 and TRBJ1-3, with a tentative D call TRBD1 (5 bases). Germline values: CDR1 DFQATT, CDR2 SNEGSKA (reference sequence). V dropped 5 bases and J dropped 0 bases, with 14 bases sitting between them. The CDR3 runs 15 residues. The CDR3 region is CSAPGGSSSGNTIYF. The CDR3 coding sequence is TGCAGTGCTCCCGGGGGGTCCAGCTCTGGAAACACCATATATTTT.

This clonotype was picked up many times. The chain carries TRBV5-1 and TRBJ2-1; D perhaps matches TRBD2 (5 bases). Germline CDR1 and CDR2: SGHRS and YFSETQ. This CDR3 comprises 13 residues. Trimming removed 4 bases at V and 5 bases at J, with 10 bases between. The CDR3 bases are TGCGCCAGCAGCCCCGGGGAGAACAATGAGCAGTTCTTC. Translation: CASSPGENNEQFF.